The present T cell receptor (beta chain) was sequenced within a study of T-cell reconstitution after alpha-beta-depleted transplantation in children. The table lists this clonotype with many counts. Unique molecular identifiers were incorporated when the TCRbeta library was constructed. Via MiXCR, TCRdb re-called the PCR reads, giving one row per CDR3 protein. This sample has over 200,000 distinct CDR3 sequences, with approximately 10% found just once. The germline V and J ends were trimmed by 5 bases and 5 bases, with 21 bases remaining between them. Germline V gene lookup returns CDR1 LNHDA and CDR2 SQIVND (reference sequence). The CDR3 covers 16 residues.

The chain couples TRBV19 to TRBJ1-1; D uncertain. This clonotype was sampled from a human donor who donated a stem cell graft to a child with acute lymphoblastic leukemia. Sample: PBMCs from the stem cell graft donor, taken from the stem cell graft. CDR3 residues: CASSPDWQIGLTEAFF. As DNA, the CDR3 is TGTGCCAGTAGTCCGGACTGGCAGATCGGTTTGACTGAAGCTTTCTTT.